This T cell receptor (beta chain) stems from a study of control samples from healthy donors and cancer patients. Assay used: immunoSEQ multiplex PCR; TCRdb lists only in-frame clones, some missing. The profile shows about 89,000 clones, over 75% of them singletons. The CDR3 spans 14 residues. The J segment lost 7 bases and the V segment lost 6 bases, leaving 6 bases of the junction unmatched. Germline V gives CDR1 SNHLY, CDR2 FYNNEI. The sequenced sample consisted of blood. This receptor was taken from a woman aged 40 to 55 in good health. This sequence joins TRBV2 and TRBJ2-4, with TRBD1 identical over 10 bases. The CDR3 protein is CASRAGQGGNIQYF. The CDR3 bases are TGTGCCAGCAGGGCCGGACAGGGGGGGAACATTCAGTACTTC.